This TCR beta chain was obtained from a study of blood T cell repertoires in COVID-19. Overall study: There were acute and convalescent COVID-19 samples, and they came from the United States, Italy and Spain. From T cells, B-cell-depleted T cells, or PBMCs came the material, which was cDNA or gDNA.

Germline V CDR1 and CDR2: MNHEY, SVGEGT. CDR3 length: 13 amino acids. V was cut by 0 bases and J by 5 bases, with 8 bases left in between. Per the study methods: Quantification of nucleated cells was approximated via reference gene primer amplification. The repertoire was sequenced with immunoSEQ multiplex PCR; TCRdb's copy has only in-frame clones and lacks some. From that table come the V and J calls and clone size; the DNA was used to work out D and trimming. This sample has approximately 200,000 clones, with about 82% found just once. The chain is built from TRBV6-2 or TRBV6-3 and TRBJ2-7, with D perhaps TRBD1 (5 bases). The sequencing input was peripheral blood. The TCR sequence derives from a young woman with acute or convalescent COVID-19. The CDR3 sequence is CASSYSSGNEQYF. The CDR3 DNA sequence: TGTGCCAGCAGTTACTCATCAGGGAACGAGCAGTACTTC.